This T cell receptor beta chain was documented in a study of beta chain features in type 1 diabetes. General study results and limits: Type 1 diabetes patients had moderately but significantly shorter TCRB CDR3s in all four CD4+ subsets. HLA effects on TCRB rearrangement stayed unresolved here.

The count of this clone is one. Its antigen is undetermined. Since all of the isolated RNA was reverse transcribed, expressed TCRB transcripts were what got sequenced. Assay: immunoSEQ multiplex PCR; the TCRdb copy retains only in-frame clones and omits some. The sample lists roughly 280,000 clones, less than 30% seen once, with about 0.012% in the top ten. Trimming took 6 bases from V and 5 from J, leaving 22 bases between them. CDR1 is SEHNR and CDR2 is FQNEAQ in the germline V gene (reference sequence). The CDR3 is 16 residues long. The purity of all sorted populations exceeded 95%. The clonotype originates from a woman younger than 45 with type 1 diabetes. The sequenced sample consisted of naive CD4+ T cells from blood. This chain links TRBV7-9 with TRBJ2-5, with a possible D match to TRBD2 (5 bases). CDR3 coding DNA: TGTGCCAGCAGACCCTCCTTTCTTCGGGGTCCCGAGACCCAGTACTTC. Translated: CASRPSFLRGPETQYF.